A single sample is the source of the 15 T cell receptor beta chains below, sequenced in a study of blood T cell repertoires in COVID-19 (dated by TCRdb to about 2020). The library was obtained by the immunoSEQ multiplex PCR assay. TCRdb mirrors the immuneACCESS table, restricted to in-frame sequences. Some clones are absent from its copies; in checked studies, under half trace to an unresolved V gene, and the reason for the others is unknown. Within this sample are about 71,000 clones, with about 83% of them counted one time only. Jointly, the top ten make up less than 8% of the sample. The material sequenced was peripheral blood. These receptors all stem from a man aged 30-40 years with COVID-19, enrolled during active disease.

In this sample, this clone turned up a few times. This sequence joins TRBV28 and TRBJ2-7; no clear D. The CDR3 is 11 residues long. CDR1 and CDR2 (germline): MDHEN, SYDVKM. Between the trimmed V and J ends, which lost 7 bases and 5 bases, there was a span of 9 bases. For the CDR3, the DNA is TGTGCCAGCATCCAAGCTGACGAGCAGTACTTC. Translating it yields CASIQADEQYF.

The chain carries TRBV28 and TRBJ2-3; tentative D call: TRBD2 (7 bases). CDR3 length: 17 residues. Trimming stripped 5 bases from V and 6 bases from J, with 24 bases between. Germline values: CDR1 MDHEN, CDR2 SYDVKM. CDR3 protein: CASSPSRGAAFGDTQYF. The CDR3 coding sequence is TGTGCCAGCAGTCCGTCTCGGGGGGCCGCCTTCGGCGATACGCAGTATTTT.

This clone has a count of ten or more. This sample also contains other DNA sequences that code for the same CDR3. This sequence joins TRBV7-2 and TRBJ2-7, with D perhaps matching TRBD2 (6 bases). V was clipped by 11 bases and J by 2 bases, with 16 bases between them. CDR1 is SGHTA, CDR2 FQGNSA, per germline. The CDR3 sequence is 13 residues long. The CDR3 protein is CAGGVGDAYEQYF. The DNA of the CDR3 is TGTGCCGGAGGGGTGGGAGACGCCTACGAGCAGTACTTC.

V gene TRBV10-3 combines with J gene TRBJ2-3, with TRBD2 matching over 8 bases. Germline V CDR1 and CDR2: ENHRY, SYGVKD. This CDR3 is built from 13 residues. The junction had 8 bases not matched to a gene; V was cut back by 10 bases and J by 5 bases. The CDR3, as DNA: TGTGCCACCTCAGCGGGGGCCAGAGATACGCAGTATTTT. Residues: CATSAGARDTQYF.

This clone was observed once. The V gene is TRBV7-9, the J gene TRBJ2-3; D is possibly TRBD2 (5 bases). The V end lost 2 bases, the J end lost 13 bases, and 7 bases lay between the germline ends. This CDR3 is built from 10 residues. CDR1 is SEHNR, CDR2 FQNEAQ, per germline (reference sequence). CDR3 nucleotide sequence: TGTGCCAGCAGCTTAACTAGGAAGTATTTT. Translation: CASSLTRKYF.

The chain joins TRBV6-6 to TRBJ2-1, with D possibly matching TRBD1 (6 bases). The CDR3 totals 16 residues. CDR1 MNHNY and CDR2 SVGAGI come from the germline V gene (reference sequence). Trimming stripped 5 bases from V and 8 bases from J, with 22 bases between. As DNA, the CDR3 is TGTGCCAGCAGTCAGACAACCATCAGGGGTTTGGATGAGCAGTTCTTC. It specifies CASSQTTIRGLDEQFF.

CDR3 protein: CASSIRQGNSPLHF. In DNA form, the CDR3 reads TGTGCCAGCAGCATAAGACAGGGAAATTCACCCCTCCACTTT. This sequence joins TRBV28 and TRBJ1-6; 7 bases agree with TRBD1. This CDR3 comprises 14 residues. V was pared by 6 bases and J by 7 bases, with 6 bases of the junction left unmatched. Germline CDR1 is MDHEN and CDR2 is SYDVKM.

This rearrangement joins TRBV28 to TRBJ1-2, with a tentative D call TRBD1 (6 bases). The V end was cut by 7 bases, the J end by 0 bases, with 15 bases between. The germline V gene has CDR1 MDHEN and CDR2 SYDVKM. CDR3 size: 15 residues. CDR3 nucleotide sequence: TGTGCCAGCAAAACACCCCAGGGGACTAACTATGGCTACACCTTC. Translated, it gives CASKTPQGTNYGYTF.

This chain uses TRBV9 with TRBJ2-1; 7 bases are shared with TRBD2. The CDR3 loop spans 15 amino acids. V gave up 3 bases and J gave up 3 bases; unmatched junction bases: 6. Per germline, CDR1 SGDLS and CDR2 YYNGEE. Here the CDR3 reads CASSAASGGYNEQFF. As DNA, the CDR3 is TGTGCCAGCAGCGCCGCTAGCGGAGGCTACAATGAGCAGTTCTTC.

J is TRBJ1-1 and V is TRBV19; D not resolved. Germline loops: CDR1 LNHDA, CDR2 SQIVND (reference sequence). The CDR3 runs to 11 residues. V lost 10 bases and J 9 bases, leaving 15 bases between the germline ends. The CDR3 reads CATLGSLQAFF. The CDR3 region has the DNA TGTGCCACCCTCGGTTCCCTACAAGCTTTCTTT.

The CDR3 region has the DNA TGCGCCAGCAGCCAAGCGCGGGACAGGGTCAATCAGCCCCAGCATTTT. It is translated as CASSQARDRVNQPQHF. The rearrangement links TRBV4-1 to TRBJ1-5; 9 positions match TRBD1. V shed 1 base and J 3 bases; nucleotides not matched to a gene: 4. Germline assignment: CDR1 MGHRA and CDR2 YSYEKL. The length of the CDR3 is 16 residues.

By sample fraction, this clone is medium-sized. The chain has TRBV2 and TRBJ2-7; 15 bases are shared with TRBD2. The CDR3 is 17 residues long. Per the germline V gene, CDR1 is SNHLY and CDR2 is FYNNEI. J lost 5 bases, V lost 6 bases, and 11 bases had no gene match. In DNA form, the CDR3 reads TGTGCCAGCAGGGCAGGACTAGCGGGAGGGTTTGTCGACGAGCAGTACTTC. This encodes CASRAGLAGGFVDEQYF.

This clone was counted between two and nine times. The chain couples TRBV6-5 to TRBJ2-1; 7 positions match TRBD2. The ends lost 2 bases at V and 9 bases at J; junction bases unmatched: 10. Germline V lookup: CDR1 MNHEY, CDR2 SVGAGI. The CDR3 runs to 15 residues. The CDR3 sequence: CASSYVEGGRGEQFF. The CDR3 bases are TGTGCCAGCAGTTACGTAGAAGGTGGGAGGGGTGAGCAGTTCTTC.

The genes are TRBV7-9 and TRBJ1-5; maybe TRBD1 (5 bases). The CDR3 length is 14 residues. V lost 4 bases, J lost 0 bases, and 7 bases lay in between. CDR1 and CDR2 from the germline V gene are SEHNR and FQNEAQ (reference sequence). The CDR3 here is CASSSTDSNQPQHF. CDR3 DNA: TGTGCCAGCAGCTCGACAGATAGCAATCAGCCCCAGCATTTT.

The rearrangement links TRBV29-1 to TRBJ2-7; no definite D call. The CDR3 consists of 13 residues. Looked up from germline, CDR1 is SQVTM and CDR2 is ANQGSEA. The V and J ends lost 4 bases and 2 bases respectively, with 12 bases between them. In DNA, the CDR3 is TGCAGCGTTGTGTACAGACCTACCTACGAGCAGTACTTC. Amino acid sequence: CSVVYRPTYEQYF.